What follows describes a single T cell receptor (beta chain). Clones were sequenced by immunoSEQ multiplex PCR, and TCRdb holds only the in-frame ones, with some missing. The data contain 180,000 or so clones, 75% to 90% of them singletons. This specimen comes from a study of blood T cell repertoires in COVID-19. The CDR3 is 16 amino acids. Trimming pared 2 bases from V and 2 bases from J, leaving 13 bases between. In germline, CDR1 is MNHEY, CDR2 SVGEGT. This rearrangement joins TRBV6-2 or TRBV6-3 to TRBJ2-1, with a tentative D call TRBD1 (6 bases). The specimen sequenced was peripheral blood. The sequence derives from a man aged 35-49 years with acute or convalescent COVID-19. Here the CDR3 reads CASSYTGTTTYNEQFF. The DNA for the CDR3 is TGTGCCAGCAGTTACACCGGGACAACCACCTACAATGAGCAGTTCTTC.